This TCR beta chain derives from a study of shared T cell receptors in the human thymus. Germline V gene lookup returns CDR1 SGDLS and CDR2 YYNGEE. Trimming removed 5 bases from V and 0 bases from J; junction bases left unmatched: 5. The CDR3 is made up of 15 amino acids. Sequencing used immunoSEQ multiplex PCR; TCRdb keeps in-frame clones, though not all of them. The table includes over 650,000 clones, 70% to 90% detected once. This same sample was also taken into another study, of human thymus T cells.

V is TRBV9 and J is TRBJ1-5; TRBD1 matches 7 bases. Sequencing was done on a sample of thymocytes. This receptor was taken from a boy in the first two years of life with a congenital heart defect. The CDR3 bases are TGTGCCAGCAGTCCGACAGGGAATAGCAATCAGCCCCAGCATTTT. The encoded protein is CASSPTGNSNQPQHF. Drawing the rest from reference TRBV9 and TRBJ1-5, the complete variable domain is DSGVTQTPKHLITATGQRVTLRCSPRSGDLSVYWYQQSLDQGLQFLIQYYNGEERAKGNILERFSAQQFPDLHSELNLSSLELGDSALYFCASSPTGNSNQPQHFGDGTRLSIL.